These 14 T cell receptor beta chains share one sample of origin, sequenced in a study of blood T cell repertoires in COVID-19. Profiled with immunoSEQ multiplex PCR; TCRdb holds only in-frame clones, not every one. This sample has a few hundred thousand clones, with about 90% found just once. The source material was PBMCs or T cells enriched from blood (not recorded which). These receptors were taken from a woman aged 30 to 39 who had recovered from COVID-19.

The rearrangement joins TRBV5-5 to TRBJ2-7, with D possibly TRBD2 on 6 matching bases. The germline V gene has CDR1 SGHKS and CDR2 YYEKEE (reference sequence). The CDR3 length is 14 residues. Trimming left V 0 bases short and J 2 bases short, with 9 bases between. The CDR3 reads CASSLEWGAYEQYF. CDR3 in DNA: TGTGCCAGCAGCTTGGAGTGGGGGGCCTACGAGCAGTACTTC.

This clone came up once. The rearrangement joins TRBV7-9 to TRBJ1-1; D gene ambiguous. Trimming stripped 0 bases from V and 4 bases from J, with 15 bases between. Germline loops: CDR1 SEHNR, CDR2 FQNEAQ (reference sequence). The CDR3 loop spans 16 amino acids. This chain's CDR3 is CASSLARGTSGTEAFF. As DNA, the CDR3 is TGTGCCAGCAGCTTAGCGCGGGGAACCTCGGGCACTGAAGCTTTCTTT.

J is TRBJ1-6 and V is TRBV19; TRBD1 is a possible D gene (6 bases). Germline assignment: CDR1 LNHDA and CDR2 SQIVND (reference sequence). V shed 2 bases and J shed 10 bases, with 18 bases lying between them. The CDR3 is 16 amino acids. Written as DNA, the CDR3 is TGTGCCAGTAGTATAAATCGACAGGCGGTGGACTCACCCCTCCACTTT. It translates to CASSINRQAVDSPLHF.

This chain uses TRBV18 with TRBJ1-1; D is undetermined. CDR1 is KGHSH and CDR2 is LQKENI in the germline V gene. The CDR3 is 13 amino acids. With 1 base removed from V and 8 bases from J, the gap between germline ends came to 11 bases. The DNA for the CDR3 is TGTGCCAGCTCACCACAAGAACAGACCGAAGCTTTCTTT. It codes for CASSPQEQTEAFF. Looking up the rest from reference TRBV18 and TRBJ1-1 gives the full variable domain: NAGVMQNPRHLVRRRGQEARLRCSPMKGHSHVYWYRQLPEEGLKFMVYLQKENIIDESGMPKERFSAEFPKEGPSILRIQQVVRGDSAAYFCASSPQEQTEAFFGQGTRLTVV.

The chain joins TRBV5-1 to TRBJ1-1; D is uncertain. V dropped 0 bases and J dropped 6 bases, with 15 bases sitting between them. Germline CDR1 SGHRS, CDR2 YFSETQ. This CDR3 is 15 amino acids long. The CDR3: CASSLVDSGSPEAFF. CDR3 DNA: TGCGCCAGCAGCTTGGTGGATTCTGGGAGCCCTGAAGCTTTCTTT.

In DNA form, the CDR3 reads TGTGCCAGTAGTATTCGGGGGAGGGGCTCAGATACGCAGTATTTT. This gives the protein CASSIRGRGSDTQYF. This chain links TRBV19 with TRBJ2-3; 7 bases map to TRBD2. The CDR3 is made up of 15 amino acids. The germline CDR1 and CDR2 sequences are LNHDA and SQIVND (reference sequence). After removal of 3 bases from V and 4 bases from J, the junction contained 7 bases not matched to a gene.

The chain recombines TRBV7-2 with TRBJ2-3; TRBD2 agrees at 8 bases. This CDR3 is built from 15 residues. Germline V gene lookup returns CDR1 SGHTA and CDR2 FQGNSA. The J segment lost 2 bases and the V segment lost 5 bases, leaving 6 bases of the junction unmatched. Here the CDR3 DNA reads TGTGCCAGCAGCCCGGGGGGGCCTATCACAGATACGCAGTATTTT. Amino acid sequence: CASSPGGPITDTQYF.

This clone was recorded only once. V gene TRBV5-6 combines with J gene TRBJ1-6; 8 positions agree with TRBD1. Per the germline V gene, CDR1 is SGHDT and CDR2 is YYEEEE. This CDR3 spans 14 amino acids. The V and J ends lost 0 bases and 7 bases, in that order; junction bases with no gene match: 0. The CDR3 is CASSLDRGNSPLHF. CDR3 DNA sequence: TGTGCCAGCAGCTTGGACAGGGGGAATTCACCCCTCCACTTT.

V is TRBV7-2 and J is TRBJ2-2; no definite D call. The CDR3 extends over 13 amino acids. Trimming cost V 4 bases and J 4 bases, with 7 bases left between them. Germline V gives CDR1 SGHTA, CDR2 FQGNSA. The CDR3 DNA sequence: TGTGCCAGCAGCTCCCACTTCACCGGGGAGCTGTTTTTT. Protein product: CASSSHFTGELFF.

The chain has TRBV5-1 and TRBJ2-1; TRBD1 aligns across 8 bases. The CDR3 spans 15 residues. V dropped 4 bases and J dropped 4; count of bases not matched to a gene: 7. CDR1 is SGHRS, CDR2 YFSETQ, per germline. The CDR3 spells CASSPGTGPYNEQFF. In nucleotides, the CDR3 is TGCGCCAGCAGCCCCGGGACAGGTCCTTACAATGAGCAGTTCTTC.

The chain combines TRBV2 with TRBJ1-2, with D hard to call. Germline V lookup: CDR1 SNHLY, CDR2 FYNNEI. The V end lost 6 bases, the J end lost 4 bases, and 15 bases lay between the germline ends. The CDR3 has 14 residues. The CDR3 DNA follows: TGTGCCAGCAGCGCTACGCGGGAGACCTATGGCTACACCTTC. Translating it yields CASSATRETYGYTF.

V is TRBV30 and J is TRBJ1-1, with 8 bases lining up with TRBD1. The CDR3 runs 16 residues. Germline V gene lookup returns CDR1 GTSNPN and CDR2 SVGIG (reference sequence). J lost 4 bases, V lost 0 bases, and 10 bases had no gene match. CDR3 bases: TGTGCCTGGAGTGTCTATAGGACAGGGATATCCACTGAAGCTTTCTTT. Protein product: CAWSVYRTGISTEAFF.

V usage is TRBV27 and J usage is TRBJ1-2; D uncertain. Germline values: CDR1 MNHEY, CDR2 SMNVEV (reference sequence). V dropped 0 bases and J dropped 0 bases, with 14 bases sitting between them. The CDR3 sequence is 17 residues long. The CDR3 DNA sequence: TGTGCCAGCAGTTTATCCATTATATCGGCGGCTAACTATGGCTACACCTTC. Protein sequence: CASSLSIISAANYGYTF.

Of note for this clone: At one of its ends the junction is not consistent with the germline gene, which may arise from a read error. The J gene is TRBJ2-7, the V gene TRBV24-1; D is unclear. CDR1 and CDR2 from the germline V gene are KGHDR and SFDVKD. The CDR3 has 12 amino acids. CDR3 sequence (DNA): TGTGCCACCAGTGATAATATCTACGAGCGGTACTTC. This codes for CATSDNIYERYF.